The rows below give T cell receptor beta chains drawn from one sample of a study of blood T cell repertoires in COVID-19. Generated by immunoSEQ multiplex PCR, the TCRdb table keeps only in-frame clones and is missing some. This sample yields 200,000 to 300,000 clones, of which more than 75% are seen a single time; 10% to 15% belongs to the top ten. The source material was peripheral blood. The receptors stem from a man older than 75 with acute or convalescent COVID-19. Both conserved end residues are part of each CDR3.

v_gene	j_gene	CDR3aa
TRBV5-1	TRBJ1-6	CASSLGEGRSPLHF
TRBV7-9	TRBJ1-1	CASRPFGGDTEAFF
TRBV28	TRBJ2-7	CASPKAGAGSYEQYF
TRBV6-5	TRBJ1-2	CASSSGTVYGYTF
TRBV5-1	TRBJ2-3	CASSPPSPLAGPDTQYF
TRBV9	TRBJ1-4	CASSVGPGADEKLFF
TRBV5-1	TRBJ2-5	CASSLVGHATQETQYF
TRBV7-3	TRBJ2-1	CASNSGLAGGEQFF
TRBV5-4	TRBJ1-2	CASSQGQNLGYTF
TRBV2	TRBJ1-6	CASSEAPRDRNSPLHF
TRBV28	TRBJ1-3	CASSSDRGHSGNTIYF
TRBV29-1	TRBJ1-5	CSVVETGDQPQHF
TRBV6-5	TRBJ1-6	CASKMGEGYNSPLHF
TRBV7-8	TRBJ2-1	CASSHGTSGRDNEQFF
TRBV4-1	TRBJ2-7	CASSQGQPYEQYF
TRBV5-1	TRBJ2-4	CASSSTGTPKNIQYF
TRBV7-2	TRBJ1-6	CASSLGGSSDSPLHF
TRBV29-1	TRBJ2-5	CSWRRTSGDFETQYF